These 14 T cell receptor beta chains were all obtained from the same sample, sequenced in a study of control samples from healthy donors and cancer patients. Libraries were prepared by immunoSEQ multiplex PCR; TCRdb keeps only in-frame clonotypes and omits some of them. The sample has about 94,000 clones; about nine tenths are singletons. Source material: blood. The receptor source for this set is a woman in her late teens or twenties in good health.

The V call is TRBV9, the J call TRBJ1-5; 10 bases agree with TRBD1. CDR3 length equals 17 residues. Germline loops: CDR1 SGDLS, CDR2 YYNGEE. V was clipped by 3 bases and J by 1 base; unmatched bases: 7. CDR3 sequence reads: CASSGQGALGSNQPQHF. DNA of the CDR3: TGTGCCAGCAGCGGACAGGGGGCTCTTGGAAGCAATCAGCCCCAGCATTTT.

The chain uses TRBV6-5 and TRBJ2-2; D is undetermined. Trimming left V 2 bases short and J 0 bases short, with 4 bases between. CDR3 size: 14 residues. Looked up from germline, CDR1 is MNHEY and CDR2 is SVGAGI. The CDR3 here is CASSYPANTGELFF. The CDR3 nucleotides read TGTGCCAGCAGTTACCCAGCGAACACCGGGGAGCTGTTTTTT.

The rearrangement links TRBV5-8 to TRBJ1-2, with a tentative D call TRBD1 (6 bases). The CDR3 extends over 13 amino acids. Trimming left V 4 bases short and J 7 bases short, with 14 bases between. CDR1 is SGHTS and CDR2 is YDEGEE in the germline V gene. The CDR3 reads CASSRRGSGGYTF. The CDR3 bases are TGTGCCAGCAGCCGTAGGGGGTCCGGTGGCTACACCTTC.

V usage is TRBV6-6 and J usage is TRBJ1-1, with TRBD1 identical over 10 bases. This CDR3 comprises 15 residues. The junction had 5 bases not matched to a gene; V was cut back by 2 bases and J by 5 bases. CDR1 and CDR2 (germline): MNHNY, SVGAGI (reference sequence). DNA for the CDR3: TGTGCCAGCAGTTACCGGGACAGGGGAAATACTGAAGCTTTCTTT. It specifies CASSYRDRGNTEAFF.

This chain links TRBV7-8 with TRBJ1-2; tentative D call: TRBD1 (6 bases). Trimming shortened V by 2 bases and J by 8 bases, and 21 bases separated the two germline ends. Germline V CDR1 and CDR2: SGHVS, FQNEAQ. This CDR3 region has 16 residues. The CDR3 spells CASSLQQGLEGQGYTF. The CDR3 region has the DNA TGTGCCAGCAGCTTACAGCAGGGGTTAGAGGGTCAGGGCTACACCTTC.

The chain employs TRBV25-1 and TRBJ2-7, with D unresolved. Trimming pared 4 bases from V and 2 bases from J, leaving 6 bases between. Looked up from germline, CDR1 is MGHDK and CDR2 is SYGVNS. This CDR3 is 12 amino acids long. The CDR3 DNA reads TGTGCCAGCAGTGCCCGGACCTACGAGCAGTACTTC. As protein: CASSARTYEQYF.

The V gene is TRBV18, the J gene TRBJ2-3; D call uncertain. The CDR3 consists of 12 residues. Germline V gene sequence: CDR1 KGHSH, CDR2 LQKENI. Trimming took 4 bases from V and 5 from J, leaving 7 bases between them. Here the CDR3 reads CASSLLGDTQYF. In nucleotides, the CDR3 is TGTGCCAGCTCACTCCTAGGAGATACGCAGTATTTT.

The CDR3 loop reads CASSQDSRSEAFF. In DNA, the CDR3 is TGCGCCAGCAGCCAAGATTCCCGGAGTGAAGCTTTCTTT. This sequence joins TRBV4-1 and TRBJ1-1; D gene unclear. The CDR3 length is 13 residues. Trimming pared 0 bases from V and 7 bases from J, leaving 9 bases between. From germline, CDR1 is MGHRA and CDR2 YSYEKL.

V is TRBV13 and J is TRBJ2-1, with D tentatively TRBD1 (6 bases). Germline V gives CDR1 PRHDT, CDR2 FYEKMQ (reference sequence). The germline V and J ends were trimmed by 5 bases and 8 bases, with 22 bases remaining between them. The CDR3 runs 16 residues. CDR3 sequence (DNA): TGTGCCAGCAGCCTAATTACCGGACAGAACTTCTATGAGCAGTTCTTC. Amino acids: CASSLITGQNFYEQFF. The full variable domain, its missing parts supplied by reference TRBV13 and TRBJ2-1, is AAGVIQSPRHLIKEKRETATLKCYPIPRHDTVYWYQQGPGQDPQFLISFYEKMQSDKGSIPDRFSAQQFSDYHSELNMSSLELGDSALYFCASSLITGQNFYEQFFGPGTRLTVL.

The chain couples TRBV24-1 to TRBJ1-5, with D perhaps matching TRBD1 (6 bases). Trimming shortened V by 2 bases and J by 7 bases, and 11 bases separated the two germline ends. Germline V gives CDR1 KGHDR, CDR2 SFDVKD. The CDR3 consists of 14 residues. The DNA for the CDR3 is TGTGCCACCAGTGATTCTCACAGGGTCCAGCCCCAGCATTTT. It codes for CATSDSHRVQPQHF.

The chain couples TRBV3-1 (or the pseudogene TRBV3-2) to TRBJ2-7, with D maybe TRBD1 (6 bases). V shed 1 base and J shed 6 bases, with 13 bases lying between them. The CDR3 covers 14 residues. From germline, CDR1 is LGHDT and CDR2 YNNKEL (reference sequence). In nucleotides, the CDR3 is TGTGCCAGCAGCCAAGCCACAGGGTTGGGCGAGCAGTACTTC. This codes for CASSQATGLGEQYF.

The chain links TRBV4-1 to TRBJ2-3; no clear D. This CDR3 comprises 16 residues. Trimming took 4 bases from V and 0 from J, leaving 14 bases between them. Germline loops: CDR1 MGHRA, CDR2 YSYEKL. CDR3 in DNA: TGCGCCAGCAGCCGACTTCTCTCCGCTAGCACAGATACGCAGTATTTT. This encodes CASSRLLSASTDTQYF.

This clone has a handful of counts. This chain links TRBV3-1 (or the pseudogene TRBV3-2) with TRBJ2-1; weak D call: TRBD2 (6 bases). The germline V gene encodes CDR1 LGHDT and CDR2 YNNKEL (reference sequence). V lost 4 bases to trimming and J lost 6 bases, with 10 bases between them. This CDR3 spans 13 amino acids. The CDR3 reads CASSRGTVNEQFF. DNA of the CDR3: TGTGCCAGCAGCCGCGGGACCGTCAATGAGCAGTTCTTC.

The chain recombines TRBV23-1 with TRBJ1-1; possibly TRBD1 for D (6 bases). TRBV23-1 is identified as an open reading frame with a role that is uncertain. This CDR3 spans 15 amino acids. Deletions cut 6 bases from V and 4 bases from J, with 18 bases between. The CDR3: CASRPTQGRGTEAFF. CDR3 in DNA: TGCGCCAGCAGGCCCACACAGGGAAGAGGCACTGAAGCTTTCTTT.